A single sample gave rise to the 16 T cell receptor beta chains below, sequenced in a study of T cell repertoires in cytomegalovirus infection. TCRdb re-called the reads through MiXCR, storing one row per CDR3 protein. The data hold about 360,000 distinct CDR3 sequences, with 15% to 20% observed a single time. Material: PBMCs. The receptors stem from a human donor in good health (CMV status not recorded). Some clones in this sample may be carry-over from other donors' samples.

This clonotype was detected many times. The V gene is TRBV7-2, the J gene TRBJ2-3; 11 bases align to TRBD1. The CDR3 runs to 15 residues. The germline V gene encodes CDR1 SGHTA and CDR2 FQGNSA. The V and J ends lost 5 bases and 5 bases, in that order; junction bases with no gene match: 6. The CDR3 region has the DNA TGTGCCAGCAGCCCCGGGACAGGGGGTGTAGATACGCAGTATTTT. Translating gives CASSPGTGGVDTQYF.

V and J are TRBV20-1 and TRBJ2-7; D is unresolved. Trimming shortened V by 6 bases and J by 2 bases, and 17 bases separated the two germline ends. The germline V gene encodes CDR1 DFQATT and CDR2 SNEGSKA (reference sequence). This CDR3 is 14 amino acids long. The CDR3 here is CSAPDSGPPYEQYF. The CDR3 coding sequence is TGCAGTGCCCCGGATAGTGGGCCTCCCTACGAGCAGTACTTC.

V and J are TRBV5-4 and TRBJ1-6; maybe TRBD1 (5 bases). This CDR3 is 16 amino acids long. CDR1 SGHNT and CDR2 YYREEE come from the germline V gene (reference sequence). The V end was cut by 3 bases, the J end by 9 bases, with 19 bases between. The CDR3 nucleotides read TGTGCCAGCAGCTCCCGCTTCCGGGACCCCAGTTCACCCCTCCACTTT. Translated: CASSSRFRDPSSPLHF.

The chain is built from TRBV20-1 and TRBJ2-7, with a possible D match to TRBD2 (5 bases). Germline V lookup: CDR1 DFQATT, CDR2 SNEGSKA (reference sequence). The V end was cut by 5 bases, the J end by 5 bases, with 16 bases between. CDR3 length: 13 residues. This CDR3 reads CSAPPLGVDEQYF. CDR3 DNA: TGCAGTGCTCCCCCCCTGGGAGTGGACGAGCAGTACTTC.

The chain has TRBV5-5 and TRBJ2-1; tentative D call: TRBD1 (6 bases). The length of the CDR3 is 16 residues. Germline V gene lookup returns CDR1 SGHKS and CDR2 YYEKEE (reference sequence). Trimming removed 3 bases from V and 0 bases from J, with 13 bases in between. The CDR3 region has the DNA TGTGCCAGCAGCTCCTATGAGGACAGCTCCTACAATGAGCAGTTCTTC. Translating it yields CASSSYEDSSYNEQFF.

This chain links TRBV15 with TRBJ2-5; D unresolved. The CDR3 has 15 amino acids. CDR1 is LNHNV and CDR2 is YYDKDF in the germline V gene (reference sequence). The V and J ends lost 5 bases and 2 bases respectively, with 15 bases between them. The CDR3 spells CATSGKPGPQETQYF. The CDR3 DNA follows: TGTGCCACCAGCGGTAAACCAGGACCTCAAGAGACCCAGTACTTC.

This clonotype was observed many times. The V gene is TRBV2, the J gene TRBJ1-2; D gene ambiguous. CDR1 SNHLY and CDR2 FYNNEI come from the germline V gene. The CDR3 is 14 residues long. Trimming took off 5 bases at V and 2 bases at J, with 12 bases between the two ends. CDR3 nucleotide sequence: TGTGCCAGCAGTCGGTATGACGGAAACTATGGCTACACCTTC. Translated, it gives CASSRYDGNYGYTF. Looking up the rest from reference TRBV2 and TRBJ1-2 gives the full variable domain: EPEVTQTPSHQVTQMGQEVILRCVPISNHLYFYWYRQILGQKVEFLVSFYNNEISEKSEIFDDQFSVERPDGSNFTLKIRSTKLEDSAMYFCASSRYDGNYGYTFGSGTRLTVV.

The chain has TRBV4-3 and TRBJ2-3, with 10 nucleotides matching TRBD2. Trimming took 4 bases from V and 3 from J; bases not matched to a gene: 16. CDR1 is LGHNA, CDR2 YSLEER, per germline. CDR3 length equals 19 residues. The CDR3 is CASSPNLRRASGRTDTQYF. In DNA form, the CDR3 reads TGCGCCAGCAGCCCTAACCTCAGAAGGGCTAGCGGGAGAACAGATACGCAGTATTTT.

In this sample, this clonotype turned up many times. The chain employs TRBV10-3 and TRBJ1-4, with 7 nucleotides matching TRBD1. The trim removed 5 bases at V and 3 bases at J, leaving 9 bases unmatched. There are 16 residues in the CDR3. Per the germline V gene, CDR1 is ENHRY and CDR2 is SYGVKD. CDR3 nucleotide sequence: TGTGCCATCAGTAAGGACAGGTCCCGCTCTAATGAAAAACTGTTTTTT. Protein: CAISKDRSRSNEKLFF.

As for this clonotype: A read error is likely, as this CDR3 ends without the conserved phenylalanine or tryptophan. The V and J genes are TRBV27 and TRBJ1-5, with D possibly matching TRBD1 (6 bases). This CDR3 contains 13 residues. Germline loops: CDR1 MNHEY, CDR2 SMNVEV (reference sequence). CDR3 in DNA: TGTGTCAGCAGTTTGACAGGTGATCAGCCCCAGCATTGT. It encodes CVSSLTGDQPQHC.

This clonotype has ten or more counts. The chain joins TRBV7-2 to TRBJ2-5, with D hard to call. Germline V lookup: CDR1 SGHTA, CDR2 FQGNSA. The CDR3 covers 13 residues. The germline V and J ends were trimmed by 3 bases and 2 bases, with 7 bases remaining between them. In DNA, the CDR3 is TGTGCCAGCAGCTTCCCGCAGCAAGAGACCCAGTACTTC. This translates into CASSFPQQETQYF.

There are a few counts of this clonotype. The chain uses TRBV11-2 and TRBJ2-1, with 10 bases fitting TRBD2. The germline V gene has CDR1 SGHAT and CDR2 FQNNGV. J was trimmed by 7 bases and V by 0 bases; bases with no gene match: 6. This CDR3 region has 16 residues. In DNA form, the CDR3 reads TGTGCCAGCAGCTTAGACCTAGCGGGAGCCTCTAATGAGCAGTTCTTC. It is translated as CASSLDLAGASNEQFF.

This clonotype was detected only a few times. The chain's CDR3 is CASSPGEYSYEQYF. CDR3 bases: TGCGCCAGCAGCCCGGGAGAGTATTCCTACGAGCAGTACTTC. The V call is TRBV5-1, the J call TRBJ2-7; tentative D call: TRBD2 (6 bases). Trimming left V 4 bases short and J 1 base short, with 12 bases between. This CDR3 spans 14 amino acids. CDR1 and CDR2 from the germline V gene are SGHRS and YFSETQ.

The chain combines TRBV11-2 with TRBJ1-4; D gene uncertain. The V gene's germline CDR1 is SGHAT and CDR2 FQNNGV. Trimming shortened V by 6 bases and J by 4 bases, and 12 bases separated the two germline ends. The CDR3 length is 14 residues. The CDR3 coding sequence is TGTGCCAGCAGACTAATGGGGTATAATGAAAAACTGTTTTTT. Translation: CASRLMGYNEKLFF.

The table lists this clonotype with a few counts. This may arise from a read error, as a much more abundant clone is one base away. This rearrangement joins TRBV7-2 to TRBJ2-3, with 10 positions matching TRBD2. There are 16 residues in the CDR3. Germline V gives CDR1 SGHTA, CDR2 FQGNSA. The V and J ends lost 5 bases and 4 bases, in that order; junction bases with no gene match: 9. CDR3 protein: CASSHAWGTSADTQYF. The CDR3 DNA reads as TGTGCCAGCAGCCACGCGTGGGGGACTAGCGCAGATACGCAGTATTTT.

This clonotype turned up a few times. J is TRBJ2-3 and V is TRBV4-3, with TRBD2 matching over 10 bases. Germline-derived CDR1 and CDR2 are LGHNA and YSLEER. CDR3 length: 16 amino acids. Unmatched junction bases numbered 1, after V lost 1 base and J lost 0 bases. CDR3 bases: TGCGCCAGCAGCCAAGTTAGCGGGAGGAGCACAGATACGCAGTATTTT. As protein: CASSQVSGRSTDTQYF.